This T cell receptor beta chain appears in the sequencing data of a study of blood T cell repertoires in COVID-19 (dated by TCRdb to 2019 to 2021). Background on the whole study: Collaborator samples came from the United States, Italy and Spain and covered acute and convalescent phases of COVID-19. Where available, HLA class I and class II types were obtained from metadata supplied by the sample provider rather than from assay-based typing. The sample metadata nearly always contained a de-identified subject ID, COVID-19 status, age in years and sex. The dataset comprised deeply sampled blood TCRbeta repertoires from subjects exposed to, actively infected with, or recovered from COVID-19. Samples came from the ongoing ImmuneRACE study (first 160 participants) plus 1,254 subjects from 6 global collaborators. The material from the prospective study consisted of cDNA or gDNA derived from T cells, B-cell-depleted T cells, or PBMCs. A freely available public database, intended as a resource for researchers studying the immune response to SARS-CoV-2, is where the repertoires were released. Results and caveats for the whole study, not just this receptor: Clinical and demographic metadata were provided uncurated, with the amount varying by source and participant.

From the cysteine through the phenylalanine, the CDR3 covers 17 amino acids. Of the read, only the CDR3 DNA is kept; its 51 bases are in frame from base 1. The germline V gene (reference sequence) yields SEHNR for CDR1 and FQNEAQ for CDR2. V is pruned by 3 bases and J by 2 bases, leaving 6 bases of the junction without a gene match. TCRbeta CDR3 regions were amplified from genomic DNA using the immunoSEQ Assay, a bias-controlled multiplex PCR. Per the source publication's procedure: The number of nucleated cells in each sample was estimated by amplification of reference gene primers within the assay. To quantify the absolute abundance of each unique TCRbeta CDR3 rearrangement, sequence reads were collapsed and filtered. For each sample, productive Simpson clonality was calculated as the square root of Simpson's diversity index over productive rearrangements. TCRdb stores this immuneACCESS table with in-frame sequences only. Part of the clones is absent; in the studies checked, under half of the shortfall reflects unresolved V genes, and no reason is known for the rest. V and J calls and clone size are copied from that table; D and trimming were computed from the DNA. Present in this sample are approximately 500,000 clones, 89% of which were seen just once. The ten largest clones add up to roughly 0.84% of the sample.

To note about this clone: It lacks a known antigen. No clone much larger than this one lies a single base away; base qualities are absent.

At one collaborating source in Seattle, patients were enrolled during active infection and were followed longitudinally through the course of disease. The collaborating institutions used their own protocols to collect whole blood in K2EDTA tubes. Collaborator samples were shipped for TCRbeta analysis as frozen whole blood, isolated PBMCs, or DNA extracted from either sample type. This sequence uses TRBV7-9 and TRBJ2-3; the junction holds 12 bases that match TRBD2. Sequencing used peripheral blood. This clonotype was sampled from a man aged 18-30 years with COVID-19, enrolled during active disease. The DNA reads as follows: TGTGCCAGCAGCTTGCTAGCGGGGGGGCCTAACACAGATACGCAGTATTTT. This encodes CASSLLAGGPNTDTQYF.